This T cell receptor beta chain was documented in a study of T cell responses to AZD1222 COVID-19 vaccine. Overall study findings and caveats: Donors in the cohort were predominantly white British and more often female, and clonal diversity was possibly underestimated. The study found vaccine-associated CD4 TCRs spanning spike, dominant at 160-218 and 743-854. Sampled repertoires all dated from after the peak T cell response.

On this clone: Antigen specificity is unknown.

Whether given at about 4 or about 12 weeks, second doses were pooled. Trimming cost V 1 base and J 5 bases, with 17 bases left between them. CDR3 length: 16 residues. Per the germline V gene, CDR1 is LGHDT and CDR2 is YNNKEL (reference sequence). The assay was immunoSEQ multiplex PCR, and TCRdb's table has in-frame clones only and misses some. The sample includes more than 150,000 clones, about 89% seen only once; the top ten take 3.4%. This specimen was peripheral blood, taken 28 days after the second AZD1222 dose. The genes are TRBV3-1 (or the pseudogene TRBV3-2) and TRBJ2-5, with D perhaps TRBD1 or TRBD2 (5 bases each). This sequence originates from an adult who received the AZD1222 COVID-19 vaccine. For the CDR3, the DNA is TGTGCCAGCAGCCAAGCAACCGGGACCCAACCGGAGACCCAGTACTTC. This sequence encodes CASSQATGTQPETQYF.